Sequencing of this TCR beta chain was carried out in a study of blood T cells in healthy people across ages. This clonotype turned up a few times. The ends were cut back, 5 bases at V and 0 bases at J, with 15 bases in the middle. This CDR3 has 16 amino acids. The germline CDR1 and CDR2 sequences are SGHTA and FQGNSA. PCR was performed a second time for roughly 7 to 11 cycles using a sample-barcoded 5' primer and a J-beta primer mix. Each cDNA molecule received a tag from a template-switch adaptor that had 12 random nucleotides. Each CDR3 protein gets one entry after TCRdb re-called the 5' RACE reads with MiXCR. The sample comprises 700,000 to 850,000 distinct CDR3 sequences, 53% of which are singletons, and 41% rests with the top ten.

The sequenced sample consisted of blood. This TCR was sampled from a man older than 75 in good health. The chain recombines TRBV7-2 with TRBJ2-3; possible D gene TRBD2, 5 bases. As DNA, the CDR3 is TGTGCCAGCAGCCAGCGGAGCGGATCTAGCACAGATACGCAGTATTTT. This codes for CASSQRSGSSTDTQYF.